The 18 T cell receptor beta chains below all came from one sample that was sequenced in a study of CD8+ T cells in alopecia areata. TCR sequencing used cDNA made by reverse transcription of extracted RNA. Only in-frame clones appear in the TCRdb table, and some are missing; sequencing was by immunoSEQ multiplex PCR. The sample consists of about 130,000 clones, roughly 64% of them appearing once. The source material was CD4+ T cells sorted from blood, sampled at week 0. These receptors originate from a human donor with alopecia areata.

This chain joins TRBV7-8 and TRBJ1-1, with no clear D. This CDR3 spans 15 amino acids. Per the germline V gene, CDR1 is SGHVS and CDR2 is FQNEAQ. Deletions cut 0 bases from V and 0 bases from J, with 8 bases between. The CDR3 nucleotides are TGTGCCAGCAGCTTAGCGGAGGGATTGAACACTGAAGCTTTCTTT. This gives the protein CASSLAEGLNTEAFF. Full variable domain (outside the CDR3, taken from reference TRBV7-8 and TRBJ1-1): GAGVSQSPRYKVAKRGQDVALRCDPISGHVSLFWYQQALGQGPEFLTYFQNEAQLDKSGLPSDRFFAERPEGSVSTLKIQRTQQEDSAVYLCASSLAEGLNTEAFFGQGTRLTVV.

The chain carries TRBV5-4 and TRBJ2-5; maybe TRBD1 (5 bases). V gave up 0 bases and J gave up 5 bases, with 8 bases separating them. Germline values: CDR1 SGHNT, CDR2 YYREEE (reference sequence). The CDR3 is made up of 13 amino acids. The CDR3 DNA is TGTGCCAGCAGCTTGGAGGGGTTCGAGACCCAGTACTTC. It yields the protein CASSLEGFETQYF. The full variable domain, rest sourced from reference TRBV5-4 and TRBJ2-5, is ETGVTQSPTHLIKTRGQQVTLRCSSQSGHNTVSWYQQALGQGPQFIFQYYREEENGRGNFPPRFSGLQFPNYSSELNVNALELDDSALYLCASSLEGFETQYFGPGTRLLVL.

This sequence joins TRBV15 and TRBJ2-5; D gene uncertain. Per the germline V gene, CDR1 is LNHNV and CDR2 is YYDKDF (reference sequence). V gave up 0 bases and J gave up 1 base, with 9 bases separating them. The CDR3 totals 15 residues. The CDR3 loop is CATSRDRLVQETQYF. CDR3 sequence (DNA): TGTGCCACCAGCAGAGATAGGCTGGTCCAAGAGACCCAGTACTTC.

The chain carries TRBV6-1 and TRBJ1-6; unclear D gene. Germline V gene lookup returns CDR1 MNHNS and CDR2 SASEGT. This CDR3 region has 14 residues. The V and J ends lost 8 bases and 5 bases respectively, with 13 bases between them. This CDR3 reads CASSRTGNNSPLHF. The DNA for the CDR3 is TGTGCCAGCTCGAGGACGGGAAATAATTCACCCCTCCACTTT.

V usage is TRBV7-9 and J usage is TRBJ2-5; D may correspond to TRBD1 or TRBD2 (5 bases each). The germline CDR1 and CDR2 sequences are SEHNR and FQNEAQ (reference sequence). Trimming left V 0 bases short and J 5 bases short, with 16 bases between. The CDR3 is 16 amino acids. The CDR3 bases are TGTGCCAGCAGCTTAGCGGGACCCAGGAGGTCCGAGACCCAGTACTTC. Protein: CASSLAGPRRSETQYF.

This sequence joins TRBV7-9 and TRBJ1-6; D not certain. This CDR3 contains 19 residues. Trimming shortened V by 6 bases and J by 2 bases, and 23 bases separated the two germline ends. The V gene's germline CDR1 is SEHNR and CDR2 FQNEAQ (reference sequence). CDR3 residues: CASRTTPIGSNTYNSPLHF. The CDR3 coding sequence is TGTGCCAGCAGAACAACGCCGATAGGGTCTAACACCTATAATTCACCCCTCCACTTT.

CDR3 sequence reads: CASMSGTNTGELFF. The CDR3 DNA reads TGCGCCAGCATGTCCGGGACGAACACCGGGGAGCTGTTTTTT. V is TRBV5-1 and J is TRBJ2-2, with D perhaps TRBD2 (5 bases). The CDR3 is 14 residues long. The V end was cut by 6 bases, the J end by 0 bases, with 9 bases between. Germline assignment: CDR1 SGHRS and CDR2 YFSETQ.

This clone occurred once. The rearrangement links TRBV5-6 to TRBJ1-1, with TRBD1 identical over 8 bases. This CDR3 comprises 14 residues. V was clipped by 3 bases and J by 4 bases; unmatched bases: 5. Germline V gene data show CDR1 as SGHDT and CDR2 as YYEEEE. The CDR3 loop reads CASSSDRDPTEAFF. CDR3 in DNA: TGTGCCAGCAGCTCGGACAGGGATCCCACTGAAGCTTTCTTT.

This rearrangement joins TRBV7-2 to TRBJ2-7; D ambiguous. Germline V gives CDR1 SGHTA, CDR2 FQGNSA. The CDR3 totals 11 residues. Trimming stripped 5 bases from V and 2 bases from J, with 4 bases between. In DNA, the CDR3 is TGTGCCAGCAGCCCCGCCTACGAGCAGTACTTC. The encoded protein is CASSPAYEQYF. Complete variable domain (other parts from reference TRBV7-2 and TRBJ2-7): GAGVSQSPSNKVTEKGKDVELRCDPISGHTALYWYRQSLGQGLEFLIYFQGNSAPDKSGLPSDRFSAERTGGSVSTLTIQRTQQEDSAVYLCASSPAYEQYFGPGTRLTVT.

This clone showed up just a few times. The same CDR3 also results from other DNA sequences found in this sample. This chain links TRBV29-1 with TRBJ2-7; a possible D gene is TRBD1 (5 bases). There are 12 residues in the CDR3. Germline-derived CDR1 and CDR2 are SQVTM and ANQGSEA. Trimming removed 1 base at V and 5 bases at J, with 9 bases between. CDR3 sequence (DNA): TGCAGCGTTGAAGGGCAGGGCCACGAGCAGTACTTC. This codes for CSVEGQGHEQYF.

There are a few counts of this clone. The rearrangement links TRBV7-2 to TRBJ2-7; a possible D gene is TRBD1 (6 bases). V dropped 6 bases and J dropped 4 bases, with 7 bases sitting between them. Germline-derived CDR1 and CDR2 are SGHTA and FQGNSA. The CDR3 consists of 11 residues. In DNA form, the CDR3 reads TGTGCCAGCAGGGGGGCGTACGAGCAGTACTTC. Its translation is CASRGAYEQYF.

The chain is built from TRBV12-5 and TRBJ1-2; 8 bases match TRBD1. Germline V lookup: CDR1 LGHNT, CDR2 FRNRAP. This CDR3 region has 14 residues. The J segment lost 6 bases and the V segment lost 5 bases, leaving 8 bases of the junction unmatched. The CDR3 DNA reads TGTGCTAGTGGTACCTACGACAGGGGAAATGGCTACACCTTC. It translates to CASGTYDRGNGYTF.

A word on this clone: A read error may account for a junction end that differs from germline. The chain combines TRBV7-2 with TRBJ2-3; D remains unclear. The CDR3 contains 11 residues. Germline-derived CDR1 and CDR2 are SGHTA and FQGNSA. CDR3 region: CASSLGVPRHF. CDR3 in DNA: TGTGCCAGCAGCTTAGGGGTCCCAAGACATTTT.

Many counts were recorded for this clone. The chain joins TRBV14 to TRBJ1-2, with D hard to call. This CDR3 has 13 amino acids. V lost 6 bases, J lost 5 bases, and 13 bases lay in between. The germline CDR1 and CDR2 sequences are SGHDN and FVKESK. The CDR3 loop is CASSPGSLYGYTF. CDR3 nucleotides: TGTGCCAGCAGTCCAGGCAGCCTATATGGCTACACCTTC.

The CDR3 DNA is TGTGCCAGCAGCCAAGAGGGGGGAAGGAGCTACACCTTC. Translating gives CASSQEGGRSYTF. The V and J genes are TRBV14 and TRBJ1-2; TRBD1 might be the D (5 bases). With 0 bases removed from V and 9 bases from J, the gap between germline ends came to 11 bases. The CDR3 is made up of 13 amino acids. Germline V gene sequence: CDR1 SGHDN, CDR2 FVKESK.

This chain uses TRBV6-1 with TRBJ1-2; D is unresolved. This CDR3 has 12 residues. V lost 6 bases to trimming and J lost 14 bases, with 19 bases between them. Germline V gene lookup returns CDR1 MNHNS and CDR2 SASEGT. CDR3 nucleotide sequence: TGTGCCAGCAGCCCCGGGGTATATGGTTTTACCTTC. Amino acid sequence: CASSPGVYGFTF.

This clone has just a few counts. The chain has TRBV7-9 and TRBJ2-2; the D gene is possibly TRBD2 (5 bases). The CDR3 consists of 14 residues. V was trimmed by 5 bases and J by 1 base, leaving 8 bases between them. Germline assignment: CDR1 SEHNR and CDR2 FQNEAQ (reference sequence). CDR3 nucleotide sequence: TGTGCCAGCAGCGTCCGGGGGAACACCGGGGAGCTGTTTTTT. It yields the protein CASSVRGNTGELFF.

This chain links TRBV7-9 with TRBJ1-1; tentative D call: TRBD1 (5 bases). The V and J ends lost 5 bases and 7 bases respectively, with 14 bases between them. The germline V gene has CDR1 SEHNR and CDR2 FQNEAQ (reference sequence). The CDR3 loop spans 13 amino acids. The CDR3 protein is CASSPDWRGEAFF. DNA for the CDR3: TGTGCCAGCAGCCCTGACTGGAGGGGTGAAGCTTTCTTT.